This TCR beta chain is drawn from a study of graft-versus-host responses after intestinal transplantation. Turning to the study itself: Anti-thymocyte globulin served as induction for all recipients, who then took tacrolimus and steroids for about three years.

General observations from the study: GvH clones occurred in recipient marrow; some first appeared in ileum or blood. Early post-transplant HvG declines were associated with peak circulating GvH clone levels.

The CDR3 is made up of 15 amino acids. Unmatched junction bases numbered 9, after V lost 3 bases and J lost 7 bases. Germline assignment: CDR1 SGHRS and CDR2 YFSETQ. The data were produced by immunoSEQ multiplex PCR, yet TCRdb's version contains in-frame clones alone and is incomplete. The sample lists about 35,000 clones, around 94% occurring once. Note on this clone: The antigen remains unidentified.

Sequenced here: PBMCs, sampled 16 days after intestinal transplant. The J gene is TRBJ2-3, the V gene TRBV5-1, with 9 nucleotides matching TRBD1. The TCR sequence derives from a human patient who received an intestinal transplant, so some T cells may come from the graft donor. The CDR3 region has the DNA TGCGCCAGCAGCTCCGGGGACAGGGTTTTGTATACGCAGTATTTT. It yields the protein CASSSGDRVLYTQYF. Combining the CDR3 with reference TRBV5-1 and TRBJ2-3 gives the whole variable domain KAGVTQTPRYLIKTRGQQVTLSCSPISGHRSVSWYQQTPGQGLQFLFEYFSETQRNKGNFPGRFSGRQFSNSRSEMNVSTLELGDSALYLCASSSGDRVLYTQYFGPGTRLTVL.